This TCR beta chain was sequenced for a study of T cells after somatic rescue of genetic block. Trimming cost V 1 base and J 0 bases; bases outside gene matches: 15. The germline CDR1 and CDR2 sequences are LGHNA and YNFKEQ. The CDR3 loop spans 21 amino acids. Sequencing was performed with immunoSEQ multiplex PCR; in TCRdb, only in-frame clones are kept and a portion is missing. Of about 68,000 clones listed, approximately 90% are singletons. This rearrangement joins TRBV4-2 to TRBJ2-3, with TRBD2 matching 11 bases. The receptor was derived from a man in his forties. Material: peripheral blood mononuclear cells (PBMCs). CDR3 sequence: CASSQGLASGGPGSSTDTQYF. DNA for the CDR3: TGTGCCAGCAGCCAAGGTTTGGCTAGCGGGGGGCCCGGGTCTAGCACAGATACGCAGTATTTT.